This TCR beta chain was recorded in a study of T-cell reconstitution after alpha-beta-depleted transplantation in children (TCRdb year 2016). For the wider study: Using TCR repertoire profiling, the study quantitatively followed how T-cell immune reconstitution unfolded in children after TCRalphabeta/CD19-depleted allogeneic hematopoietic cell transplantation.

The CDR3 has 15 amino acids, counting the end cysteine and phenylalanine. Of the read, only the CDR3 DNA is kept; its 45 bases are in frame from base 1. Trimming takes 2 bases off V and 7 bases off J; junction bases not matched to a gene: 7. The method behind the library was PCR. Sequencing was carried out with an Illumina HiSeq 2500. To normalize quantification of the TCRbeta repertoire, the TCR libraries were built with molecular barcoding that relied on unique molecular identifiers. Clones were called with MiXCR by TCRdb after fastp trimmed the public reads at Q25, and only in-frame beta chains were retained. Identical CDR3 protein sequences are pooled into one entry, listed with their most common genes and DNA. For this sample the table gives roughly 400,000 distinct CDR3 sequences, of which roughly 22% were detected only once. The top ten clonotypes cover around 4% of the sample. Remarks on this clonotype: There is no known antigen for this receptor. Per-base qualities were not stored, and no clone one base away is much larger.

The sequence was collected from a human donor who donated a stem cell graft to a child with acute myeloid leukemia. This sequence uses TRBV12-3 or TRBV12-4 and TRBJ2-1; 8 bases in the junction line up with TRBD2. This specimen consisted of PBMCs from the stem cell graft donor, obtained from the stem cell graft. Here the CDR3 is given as CASSLSGSLRNEQFF. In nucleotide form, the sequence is TGTGCCAGCAGTTTAAGCGGGAGCTTAAGAAATGAGCAGTTCTTC.